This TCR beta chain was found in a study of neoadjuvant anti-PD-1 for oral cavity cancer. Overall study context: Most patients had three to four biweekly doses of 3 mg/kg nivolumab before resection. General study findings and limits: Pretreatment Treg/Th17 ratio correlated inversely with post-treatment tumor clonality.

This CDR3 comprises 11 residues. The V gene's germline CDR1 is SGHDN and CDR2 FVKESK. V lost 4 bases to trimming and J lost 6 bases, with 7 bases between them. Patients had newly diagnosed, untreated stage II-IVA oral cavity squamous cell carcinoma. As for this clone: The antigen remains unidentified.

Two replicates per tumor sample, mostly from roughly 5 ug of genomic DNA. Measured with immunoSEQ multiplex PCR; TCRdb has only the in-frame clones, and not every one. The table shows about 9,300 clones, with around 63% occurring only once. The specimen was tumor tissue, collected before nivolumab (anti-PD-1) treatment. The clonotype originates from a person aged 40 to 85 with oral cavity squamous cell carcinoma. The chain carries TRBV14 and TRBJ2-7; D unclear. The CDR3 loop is CASSLLFEQYF. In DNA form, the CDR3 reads TGTGCCAGCAGCCTCTTATTCGAGCAGTACTTC.